Here is one TCR beta chain with its context. Its antigen is still unknown. The data were obtained in a study of T cell responses to AZD1222 COVID-19 vaccine. Study-wide findings and caveats: AZD1222 recipients seropositive at baseline numbered only 5 or 6. Every sample of the repertoires postdated the peak T cell response.

The V end lost 4 bases, the J end lost 9 bases, and 14 bases lay between the germline ends. This CDR3 has 12 amino acids. Germline-derived CDR1 and CDR2 are SGHRS and YFSETQ. Profiled with immunoSEQ multiplex PCR; TCRdb holds only in-frame clones, not every one. The sample holds approximately 18,000 clones, more than 70% seen once. Analysis merged second doses at about 4 or about 12 weeks. The sample here was peripheral blood, taken 28 days after the second AZD1222 dose. The chain is built from TRBV5-1 and TRBJ2-7, with a weak D call TRBD2 (5 bases). The clonotype was recovered from an adult who received the AZD1222 COVID-19 vaccine. CDR3 nucleotides: TGCGCCAGCAGCCTGGACTCCTCAGGGCAGTACTTC. Protein: CASSLDSSGQYF.